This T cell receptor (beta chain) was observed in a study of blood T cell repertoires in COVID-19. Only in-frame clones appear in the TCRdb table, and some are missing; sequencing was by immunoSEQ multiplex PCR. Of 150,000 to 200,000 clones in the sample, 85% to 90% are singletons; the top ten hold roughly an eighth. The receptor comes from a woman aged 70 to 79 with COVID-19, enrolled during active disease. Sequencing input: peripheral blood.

CDR3 bases: TGTGCCAGCCGGCCCCAACGGGGGGACAATGAGCAGTTCTTC. This gives the protein CASRPQRGDNEQFF. The chain recombines TRBV7-9 with TRBJ2-1, with TRBD2 matching over 7 bases. The length of the CDR3 is 14 residues. The germline V gene encodes CDR1 SEHNR and CDR2 FQNEAQ (reference sequence). The junction had 9 bases not matched to a gene; V was cut back by 8 bases and J by 5 bases.